The following is a T cell receptor (beta chain) sequence with its context. The CDR3 has 15 amino acids. V was clipped by 8 bases and J by 5 bases; unmatched bases: 9. Germline V gene sequence: CDR1 MGHDK, CDR2 SYGVNS. Enrolled through a virtual design, the participants were between roughly 18 and 90 years of age and came from 24 US areas. Allocation to cohorts depended on clinical history reported by the participants. The sample is drawn from a study of blood T cell repertoires in COVID-19. Study-level background: Italy, Spain and the United States were the sources of the convalescent and acute COVID-19 samples.

Per the study methods: Estimation of nucleated cell counts relied on the amplification of reference gene primers. Profiled with immunoSEQ multiplex PCR; TCRdb holds only in-frame clones, not every one. V, J and clone size derive from that table, while D and trimming were established from the DNA sequence. The sample includes about 270,000 clones, more than 85% seen only once; the top ten take approximately 3%. The TCR comes from a man in his forties or fifties who had been exposed to COVID-19. The chain is built from TRBV25-1 and TRBJ1-6, with 7 bases that match TRBD1. The sequenced material came from PBMCs or T cells enriched from blood (not recorded which). The CDR3 DNA follows: TGTGCCAGCCAGCGAATGGGACAGAATAATTCACCCCTCCACTTT. Translating gives CASQRMGQNNSPLHF.